This paragraph reports one TCR beta chain. This clonotype was counted many times. Its antigen specificity is not known. No clone much larger than this one lies a single base away; base qualities are absent. CDR3 length: 16 amino acids, cysteine to phenylalanine. The CDR3 DNA has 48 bases and is translated from base 1. CDR1 and CDR2 are read off the germline V gene as LGHNA and YSLEER. V drops 3 bases and J drops 1 base, leaving 15 bases in between. This specimen comes from a study of Graves' ophthalmopathy and Graves' hyperthyroidism (dated 2018 in TCRdb). About the full investigation: Peripheral blood was collected before any treatment was given, at the time of initial diagnosis. To tell Graves' ophthalmopathy apart from Graves' hyperthyroidism, and to predict which patients would progress to ophthalmopathy, the study relied on TCR beta repertoire signatures. In total, approximately 130 blood samples were TCR-sequenced: some 43 ophthalmopathy, some 75 hyperthyroidism and around 17 hyperthyroidism-to-ophthalmopathy patients. A discovery set of 100 or so patients (around 40 ophthalmopathy, 57 stable hyperthyroidism) was enrolled to explore V-J signatures distinguishing ophthalmopathy from hyperthyroidism. For independent validation, a separate cohort was made up of fewer than 20 hyperthyroidism patients plus 17 patients who later progressed from hyperthyroidism to ophthalmopathy. In roughly 6 hyperthyroidism patients, the T-cell repertoire of thyroid tissue was compared with the T-cell repertoire of blood. Following sample collection, hyperthyroidism patients were given methimazole at a starting dose of 30 mg daily, and ophthalmopathy patients were given high-dose intravenous methylprednisolone. Broad study findings and their caveats: No statistical method was used to predetermine the sample size, and group allocation was not hidden from the investigators. In validation, the model predicted ophthalmopathy progression with over 60% sensitivity and around 72% specificity; some 13 predicted patients were CT-confirmed with GO in a median of about 6.1 months. In cross-validation, the 13-signature model distinguished ophthalmopathy from stable hyperthyroidism with 85% to 90% sensitivity and roughly 81% specificity, and in the test set the corresponding values were about 80% and 75%. Most expanded thyroid clonotypes with frequency above 0.001 were also detected in blood, suggesting blood repertoires may reflect the thyroid immune response.

For repertoire sequencing, TCR beta CDR3 regions were amplified from RNA transcripts. The first round was an RT-PCR using HTBI primers with the Qiagen OneStep RT-PCR kit, and this first round was followed by a second-round multiplex PCR, then size selection and purification. The libraries underwent paired-end sequencing with 100 bp reads on an Illumina HiSeq2000. Concerning the study's data processing: Reads were processed with SOAPnuke, discarding reads with adapters, uncalled bases, mean Phred below 15, or no exact constant-primer or identifier match. COPE v1.2.5 was used to merge high-quality paired reads. Unique nucleotide sequences were defined as clonotypes and aligned to IMGT TRB V, D and J references using MiTCR v1.1. The analysis was limited to V-J combinations with a frequency above 0.0001, which together covered approximately 99% of the repertoires. For each V-J combination, a TCR clonal expansion and chaos score was defined as F50 clonal expansion divided by the chaos observed in the TCRdist matrix. Welch's t-statistics and random forest were used to narrow the features down to around twelve V-J combinations, which were then fed into a naive Bayes classifier. The similarity between thyroid and blood repertoires was quantified using the Morisita-Horn index. TCRdb handled the public reads itself, with Q25 trimming in fastp and clone calling in MiXCR, and kept productive beta chains. Identical CDR3 proteins give one entry, which carries the most common genes and DNA. TCRdb's processing, not the authors', yielded these V and J calls. The sample contains over 650,000 distinct CDR3 sequences, roughly 39% of them found a single time. The ten largest account for 3% to 3.5% of the sample.

Patients with ophthalmopathy had moderately to severely active disease, with a Clinical Activity Score of 3 or more, a NOSPECS grade of 4 or more, and a disease duration of less than 3 months. Patients with other autoimmune diseases, uncontrolled infections, pregnancy or lactation were excluded. Diagnosis was based on clinical symptoms, serum thyroxine, TRAb, thyroid ultrasound and orbital computed tomography. Using Ficoll-Paque density gradient centrifugation, PBMCs were isolated from approximately 11 ml of fresh peripheral blood. Total RNA was extracted with Trizol reagent and quality-checked on an Agilent 2100 Bioanalyzer.

The chain is made from TRBV4-3 and TRBJ1-2; there is no confident call for the D gene. This TCR derives from an adult man with Graves' ophthalmopathy. The sequenced sample was peripheral blood. The CDR3 has the sequence CASSHLRAERNYGYTF. Here is the DNA: TGCGCCAGCAGCCACCTCCGGGCAGAACGTAACTATGGCTACACCTTC.